This entry lists 4 T cell receptor beta chains sequenced from one sample in a study of human T cells and chemical hapten exposure. Regarding time point: healthy volunteer bleed at 6 weeks. Total RNA was extracted from unfractionated whole blood. One entry per CDR3 protein results from TCRdb running MiXCR on the RACE reads. The repertoire consists of approximately 81,000 distinct CDR3 sequences, with approximately 8% occurring once and the leading ten covering roughly 1.4%. Sequenced sample: whole blood. These TCRs come from a male donor in good health. Some clones in this sample may be carry-over from other donors' samples.

There are a few counts of this clonotype. The V and J genes are TRBV6-6 and TRBJ2-3; 9 bases match TRBD2. CDR1 and CDR2 (germline): MNHNY, SVGAGI (reference sequence). J was trimmed by 0 bases and V by 5 bases; bases with no gene match: 3. The CDR3 spans 15 residues. The CDR3 bases are TGTGCCAGCAGTCCCACTAGCGGGAGCACAGATACGCAGTATTTT. Protein: CASSPTSGSTDTQYF.

The chain is built from TRBV3-1 and TRBJ2-1; a possible D gene is TRBD1 (7 bases). The CDR3 consists of 16 residues. Per germline, CDR1 LGHDT and CDR2 YNNKEL (reference sequence). The germline V and J ends were trimmed by 2 bases and 7 bases, with 18 bases remaining between them. In DNA, the CDR3 is TGTGCCAGCAGCCAAAAGAGGCGGGACAGCGCAAATGAGCAGTTCTTC. This gives the protein CASSQKRRDSANEQFF.

This clonotype was recorded a few times. V gene TRBV5-1 combines with J gene TRBJ2-4; either TRBD1 or TRBD2 may fit D (5 bases each). CDR1 is SGHRS, CDR2 YFSETQ, per germline. The ends were cut back, 4 bases at V and 8 bases at J, with 16 bases in the middle. CDR3 length: 14 residues. CDR3 sequence (DNA): TGCGCCAGCAGCGTAGGCCGGGGCCAGGACATTCAGTACTTC. As protein: CASSVGRGQDIQYF.

This clonotype turned up a few times. Here the CDR3 DNA reads TGTGCCAGCAGCTTGGGGGTCAGCCCCTACGAGCAGTACTTC. Translated, it gives CASSLGVSPYEQYF. V and J are TRBV5-4 and TRBJ2-7; D gene ambiguous. Trimming took 0 bases from V and 2 from J, leaving 9 bases between them. Germline CDR1 SGHNT, CDR2 YYREEE (reference sequence). The CDR3 sequence is 14 residues long.